This entry features one T cell receptor beta chain sequence. The data originate from a study of blood T cell repertoires in COVID-19. For the study at large: COVID-19 samples collected from the United States, Italy and Spain covered acute and convalescent phases.

Original handling: Estimation of nucleated cell counts was performed using reference gene primer amplification. The data were produced by immunoSEQ multiplex PCR, yet TCRdb's version contains in-frame clones alone and is incomplete. V and J calls and clone size are given by that table; D and trimming were obtained from the DNA. Here the sample spans over 250,000 clones, approximately 84% being singletons. Recruited during active infection, patients (from Seattle) were subsequently followed longitudinally. CDR3 length equals 15 residues. Germline V lookup: CDR1 MNHEY, CDR2 SVGAGI. V shed 6 bases and J 7 bases; nucleotides not matched to a gene: 13.

The V and J genes are TRBV6-5 and TRBJ1-2; 8 bases fit TRBD1. The specimen sequenced was peripheral blood. The receptor's source is a human donor with COVID-19, enrolled during active disease. The donor label of this sample is uncertain. Here the CDR3 DNA reads TGTGCCAGCAGCCCCCGGGCAGGGGGCCAGGCTGGCTACACCTTC. Translated, it gives CASSPRAGGQAGYTF.